Listed below are T cell receptor beta chains from one sample, sequenced in a study of blood T cell repertoires in COVID-19. TCRdb's table, derived via immunoSEQ multiplex PCR, lists solely in-frame clones and lacks some. The table records about 60,000 clones, 80% to 85% of them present only once. Sequencing was performed on peripheral blood. The receptor set was obtained from a man aged 55 to 69 with COVID-19, enrolled during active disease. CDR3s include the opening cysteine and the closing phenylalanine or tryptophan. D genes are given only for firm matches. Clone size, where shown, is once, few, many, or a class for clones that have expanded.

V gene	D gene	clone size	J gene	CDR3 DNA	CDR3 protein
TRBV11-2	-	-	TRBJ2-7	TGTGCCAGCAGCTTAGCAAGACGGGCCTACGAGCAGTACTTC	CASSLARRAYEQYF
TRBV10-2	TRBD1	-	TRBJ2-5	TGCGCCAGCAGGACAGGGGTGTGGCAAGAGACCCAGTACTTC	CASRTGVWQETQYF
TRBV27	TRBD1	once	TRBJ1-1	TGTGCCAGCAGTTCGACGGGACAGGGGGCGCGGGGCACTGAAGCTTTCTTT	CASSSTGQGARGTEAFF
TRBV14	-	-	TRBJ2-7	TGTGCCAGCAGCCAAGCGGAGATGAGCTCCTACGAGCAGTACTTC	CASSQAEMSSYEQYF
TRBV5-4	TRBD1	-	TRBJ2-4	TGTGCCAGCAGCCCAGGACAGGGACAAAACATTCAGTACTTC	CASSPGQGQNIQYF
TRBV9	-	-	TRBJ2-3	TGTGCCAGCAGCGGCGGAGGCACAGATACGCAGTATTTT	CASSGGGTDTQYF
TRBV19	TRBD1	-	TRBJ1-1	TGTGCCAGTAAGAGACAGGGGAACACTGAAGCTTTCTTT	CASKRQGNTEAFF
TRBV6-1	-	-	TRBJ1-3	TGTGCCAGCAGTGAAACGCTAGGTCACGGAAACACCATATATTTT	CASSETLGHGNTIYF
TRBV24-1	-	-	TRBJ2-1	TGTGCCACCAGTGATTGGGGGACTTCTAAATACAATGAGCAGTTCTTC	CATSDWGTSKYNEQFF
TRBV25-1	-	-	TRBJ1-5	TGTGCCAGCAGTGAATCGGGCGGGTTCCAGCCCCAGCATTTT	CASSESGGFQPQHF
TRBV12-3/TRBV12-4	-	few	TRBJ2-5	TGTGCCAGCAGTTTCGGAGAGACCCAGTACTTC	CASSFGETQYF
TRBV3-1/TRBV3-2	-	-	TRBJ2-7	TGTGCCAGCAGCCAAGCTGGAGGAGAGCAGTACTTC	CASSQAGGEQYF
TRBV7-3	TRBD2	-	TRBJ2-2	TGTGCCAGCAGCTTAAAACCTGGACTAGCGGCTACCGGGGAGCTGTTTTTT	CASSLKPGLAATGELFF
TRBV28	TRBD2	-	TRBJ2-1	TGTGCCAGCAGTAAGGGACTAGCGGTACCGAATGAGCAGTTCTTC	CASSKGLAVPNEQFF
TRBV7-2	-	-	TRBJ2-1	TGTGCCAGCAGCCTCCTTGAGCGGAGCTCCTACAATGAGCAGTTCTTC	CASSLLERSSYNEQFF
TRBV11-2	-	-	TRBJ1-5	TGTGCCAGCAGCCGCGGGGCTACTCAGCCCCAGCATTTT	CASSRGATQPQHF
TRBV6-2/TRBV6-3	TRBD1	-	TRBJ1-1	TGTGCCAGCAGTTACTCCGGGACAGGACTGAACACTGAAGCTTTCTTT	CASSYSGTGLNTEAFF
TRBV6-5	-	once	TRBJ1-2	TGTGCCAGCAGTTACTCGTTGGTCGGGGAGCTTGGCTACACCTTC	CASSYSLVGELGYTF
TRBV6-2/TRBV6-3	TRBD2	-	TRBJ2-1	TGTGCCAGCAGTTACCCGACTAGCGGGGTCAGAGGATCCTACAATGAGCAGTTCTTC	CASSYPTSGVRGSYNEQFF
TRBV7-2	-	-	TRBJ2-1	TGTGCCAGCAGCTACTCTAGATATAATGAGCAGTTCTTC	CASSYSRYNEQFF
TRBV6-5	-	-	TRBJ1-2	TGTGCCACATCTCCAGGGTATGGCTACACCTTC	CATSPGYGYTF
TRBV7-9	TRBD1	-	TRBJ2-7	TGTGCCAGCAGCTTCGAGGGGGCGGCTTACGAGCAGTACTTC	CASSFEGAAYEQYF
TRBV7-6	-	-	TRBJ1-3	TGTGCCAGCAGCTTTAATACCGGTTACTCTGGAAACACCATATATTTT	CASSFNTGYSGNTIYF
TRBV24-1	TRBD1	-	TRBJ2-7	TGTGCCACCAGTGATCCGACGGACAGGGTCGATTCTTGGAGGAGCTCCTACGAGCAGTACTTC	CATSDPTDRVDSWRSSYEQYF
TRBV7-3	TRBD2	-	TRBJ2-2	TGTGCCAGCAGCCCACAGACTAGCGGGACGCTCACCGGGGAGCTGTTTTTT	CASSPQTSGTLTGELFF
TRBV24-1	TRBD2	once	TRBJ2-1	TGTGCCACCAGTGATGGAGGACTAGCGGGAGTTAGTGAGCAGTTCTTC	CATSDGGLAGVSEQFF
TRBV24-1	-	-	TRBJ1-2	TGTGCCACCAGTGATGCCCCTCCAGGATATACGTTCACCTTC	CATSDAPPGYTFTF
TRBV6-6	TRBD2	-	TRBJ2-7	TGTGCCAGCAGAATGAGCGGGGGCAACTCCTACGAGCAGTACTTC	CASRMSGGNSYEQYF
TRBV9	TRBD2	-	TRBJ2-3	TGTGCCAGCAGCCTTGGACTAGCGGGCACAGATACGCAGTATTTT	CASSLGLAGTDTQYF
TRBV6-1	-	-	TRBJ1-3	TGTGCCAGCAGTGAAGGCGAAAGCTCTGGAAACACCATATATTTT	CASSEGESSGNTIYF
TRBV29-1	-	-	TRBJ1-2	TGCAGCGTTGAAATAGGCGCAGGGTATGGCTACACCTTC	CSVEIGAGYGYTF